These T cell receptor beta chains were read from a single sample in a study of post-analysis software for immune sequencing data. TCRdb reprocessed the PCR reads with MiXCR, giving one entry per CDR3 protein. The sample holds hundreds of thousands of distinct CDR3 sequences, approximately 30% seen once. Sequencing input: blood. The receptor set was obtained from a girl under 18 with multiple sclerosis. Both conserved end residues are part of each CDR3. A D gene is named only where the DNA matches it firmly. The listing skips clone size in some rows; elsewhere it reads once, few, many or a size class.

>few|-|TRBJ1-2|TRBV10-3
TGTGCCATCAGTGACGACCTAAGACAAAACCAGGGCTACACCTTC
CAISDDLRQNQGYTF
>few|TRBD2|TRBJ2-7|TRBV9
TGTGCCAGCAGCGTAGGTGGCGGGAGATCCTACGAGCAGTACTTC
CASSVGGGRSYEQYF
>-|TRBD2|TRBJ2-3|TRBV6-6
TGTGCCAGCAGTTACTTGGCTAGCGGGACAACAGATACGCAGTATTTT
CASSYLASGTTDTQYF
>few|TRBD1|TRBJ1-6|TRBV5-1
TGCGCCAGCAGCTTGTTGTCGGACAGGGTTAATTCACCCCTCCACTTT
CASSLLSDRVNSPLHF
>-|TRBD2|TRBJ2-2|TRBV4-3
TGCGCCAGCAACCAAGAGGCCCCGGCGGGAGGTGACACCGGGGAGCTGTTTTTT
CASNQEAPAGGDTGELFF
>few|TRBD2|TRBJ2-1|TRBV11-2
TGTGCCAGCAGCCACCGTAGCGGGGGTCCCTACAATGAGCAGTTCTTC
CASSHRSGGPYNEQFF
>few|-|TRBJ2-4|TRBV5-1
TGCGCCAGCAGCTTGGAGGCAGATAGTTTCCCTTCTCAGTACTTC
CASSLEADSFPSQYF
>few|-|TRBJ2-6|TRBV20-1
TGCAGTGCCCCATCTGGGGCCAACGTCCTGACTTTC
CSAPSGANVLTF
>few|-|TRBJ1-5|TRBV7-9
TGTGCCAGCAGCTTCGGGCGGGCAATTGAGCCCCAGCATTTT
CASSFGRAIEPQHF
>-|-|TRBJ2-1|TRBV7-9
TGTGCCAGCAGCCCGTCAGCGGACAATGAGCAGTTCTTC
CASSPSADNEQFF
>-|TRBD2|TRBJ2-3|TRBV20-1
TGCAGTGCCCTGGGACTAGCGGGGTATACGCAGTATTTT
CSALGLAGYTQYF
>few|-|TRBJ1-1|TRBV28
TGTGCCAGCAGTCCCCCGGCACGGGCCGTTGAAGCTTTCTTT
CASSPPARAVEAFF
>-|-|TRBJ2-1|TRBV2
TGTGCCAGCAGTGAACGCGCAACCCCCGAGCAGTTCTTC
CASSERATPEQFF
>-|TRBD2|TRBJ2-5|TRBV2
TGTGCCAGCAGTGAAGGGACTAGCGGGGGCACGGAGACCCAGTACTTC
CASSEGTSGGTETQYF
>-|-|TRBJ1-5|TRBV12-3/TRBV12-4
TGTGCCAGCAGTTTAGCCTATGATCAGCCCCAGCATTTT
CASSLAYDQPQHF
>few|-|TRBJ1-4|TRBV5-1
TGCGCCAGCAGCTTGGGCCTTCAGGGCGAAAAACTGTTTTTT
CASSLGLQGEKLFF
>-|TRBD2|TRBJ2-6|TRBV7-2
TGTGCCAGCAGCTTATCCCCGGGACTAGCAGGGGCCAACGTCCTGACTTTC
CASSLSPGLAGANVLTF
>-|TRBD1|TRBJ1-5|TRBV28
TGTGCCAGCAGTTTGACAGGGTCGAGTAGCAATCAGCCCCAGCATTTT
CASSLTGSSSNQPQHF
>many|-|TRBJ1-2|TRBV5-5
TGTGCCAGCAGCTTCCAGGGTCACTATGGCTACACCTTC
CASSFQGHYGYTF
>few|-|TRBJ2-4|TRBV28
TGTGCCAGCAGTTTGGGAACGCGGCACCAAAACATTCAGTACTTC
CASSLGTRHQNIQYF
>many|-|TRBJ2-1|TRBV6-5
TGTGCCAGCAGTTACGGGTCTGAGCAGTTCTTC
CASSYGSEQFF
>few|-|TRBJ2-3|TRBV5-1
TGCGCCAGCAGCTTGACTGAGGTTGGGGATACGCAGTATTTT
CASSLTEVGDTQYF
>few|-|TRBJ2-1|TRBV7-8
TGTGCCAGCAGCTATGGTGTAAACGACAATGAGCAGTTCTTC
CASSYGVNDNEQFF